The 14 T cell receptor beta chains in this list originate from one sample, sequenced in a study of CD8+ T cells in alopecia areata. The treatment denotes: oral pan-JAK inhibitor, 5-10 mg twice daily. RNA extraction was followed by reverse transcription into cDNA, which acted as the sequencing template. Clones were sequenced by immunoSEQ multiplex PCR, and TCRdb holds only the in-frame ones, with some missing. The data contain roughly 120,000 clones, 53% of them singletons. This sample comprised CD4+ T cells sorted from blood, obtained at week 4, from a patient treated with tofacitinib. The receptors were gathered from a human donor with alopecia areata.

CDR3 bases: TGCGCCAGCAGCCCCCTGGGGATCAATGAGCAGTTCTTC. Residues: CASSPLGINEQFF. J is TRBJ2-1 and V is TRBV4-1, with no clear D. There are 13 residues in the CDR3. Germline V CDR1 and CDR2: MGHRA, YSYEKL. V lost 4 bases, J lost 6 bases, and 10 bases lay in between.

This clone was observed a few times. The genes are TRBV10-3 and TRBJ2-1; D is uncertain. Germline V lookup: CDR1 ENHRY, CDR2 SYGVKD. V lost 0 bases and J lost 0, with 9 bases in between. The CDR3 loop spans 16 amino acids. The CDR3 protein is CAISESPVSSYNEQFF. The DNA of the CDR3 is TGTGCCATCAGTGAGTCACCGGTAAGCTCCTACAATGAGCAGTTCTTC.

The table lists this clone with a few counts. The chain is built from TRBV30 and TRBJ2-7; 7 bases agree with TRBD2. CDR1 is GTSNPN, CDR2 SVGIG, per germline (reference sequence). This CDR3 comprises 13 residues. V shed 3 bases and J 5 bases; nucleotides not matched to a gene: 7. This CDR3 reads CAWSNYGGDEQYF. The DNA for the CDR3 is TGTGCCTGGAGCAATTATGGGGGGGACGAGCAGTACTTC. Using reference TRBV30 and TRBJ2-7 for the parts outside the CDR3, the full variable domain is SQTIHQWPATLVQPVGSPLSLECTVEGTSNPNLYWYRQAAGRGLQLLFYSVGIGQISSEVPQNLSASRPQDRQFILSSKKLLLSDSGFYLCAWSNYGGDEQYFGPGTRLTVT.

The rearrangement links TRBV29-1 to TRBJ2-1; 7 nucleotides agree with TRBD1. Looked up from germline, CDR1 is SQVTM and CDR2 is ANQGSEA. J gave up 5 bases and V 3 bases, and 1 base lay outside the gene matches. The CDR3 consists of 12 residues. This CDR3 reads CSVEGQNNEQFF. The CDR3 DNA reads TGCAGCGTTGAGGGACAGAACAATGAGCAGTTCTTC.

This clone was picked up a small number of times. The chain is built from TRBV7-9 and TRBJ2-1; D is unclear. Germline values: CDR1 SEHNR, CDR2 FQNEAQ (reference sequence). The CDR3 is made up of 14 amino acids. Trimming took off 1 base at V and 4 bases at J, with 8 bases between the two ends. The CDR3 loop is CASSLGTLYNEQFF. The CDR3 bases are TGTGCCAGCAGCTTAGGCACACTTTACAATGAGCAGTTCTTC.

The chain uses TRBV7-3 and TRBJ1-2; D gene uncertain. Germline loops: CDR1 SGHTA, CDR2 FQGTGA. With 5 bases removed from V and 7 bases from J, the gap between germline ends came to 14 bases. The CDR3 runs to 13 residues. In nucleotides, the CDR3 is TGTGCCAGCAGCCCGGGCAAAGGTCTTGGCTACACCTTC. Encoded protein: CASSPGKGLGYTF.

This chain uses TRBV6-5 with TRBJ1-2, with D possibly matching TRBD1 (5 bases). Trimming removed 5 bases from V and 8 bases from J, with 9 bases in between. The CDR3 length is 11 residues. Germline-derived CDR1 and CDR2 are MNHEY and SVGAGI. The CDR3 DNA is TGTGCCAGCAGTAGTCGGGACGGCTACACCTTC. Its translation: CASSSRDGYTF.

CDR3 in amino acids: CSVDQPPSYEQYF. The CDR3 DNA follows: TGCAGCGTTGATCAGCCCCCCTCCTACGAGCAGTACTTC. The chain employs TRBV29-1 and TRBJ2-7, with no clear D. V was cut by 3 bases and J by 0 bases, with 9 bases left in between. The CDR3 sequence is 13 residues long. The germline V gene has CDR1 SQVTM and CDR2 ANQGSEA.

The rearrangement uses TRBV15 and TRBJ1-5; the D is unclear. V lost 1 base and J lost 4, with 11 bases in between. The germline CDR1 and CDR2 sequences are LNHNV and YYDKDF (reference sequence). This CDR3 spans 15 amino acids. The CDR3 reads CATSRVASTNQPQHF. Written as DNA, the CDR3 is TGTGCCACCAGCAGAGTGGCCAGTACAAATCAGCCCCAGCATTTT.

V gene TRBV7-3 combines with J gene TRBJ2-3; perhaps D is TRBD1 or TRBD2 (5 bases each). V was shortened by 5 bases and J by 2 bases, with 14 bases between the two germline ends. Germline assignment: CDR1 SGHTA and CDR2 FQGTGA. The CDR3 sequence is 15 residues long. CDR3 protein: CASSLTAGTTDTQYF. In nucleotides, the CDR3 is TGTGCCAGCAGCCTGACAGCCGGGACCACAGATACGCAGTATTTT.

Only a few counts were recorded for this clone. The chain employs TRBV29-1 and TRBJ1-6; D remains ambiguous. Germline V gene sequence: CDR1 SQVTM, CDR2 ANQGSEA. The CDR3 has 16 amino acids. Trimming took 5 bases from V and 6 from J, leaving 20 bases between them. This CDR3 is CSVRVETTRGNSPLHF. For the CDR3, the DNA is TGCAGCGTTCGGGTCGAGACCACCCGCGGTAATTCACCCCTCCACTTT. The variable domain in full, with the rest retrieved from reference TRBV29-1 and TRBJ1-6, is SAVISQKPSRDICQRGTSLTIQCQVDSQVTMMFWYRQQPGQSLTLIATANQGSEATYESGFVIDKFPISRPNLTFSTLTVSNMSPEDSSIYLCSVRVETTRGNSPLHFGNGTRLTVT.

This chain links TRBV5-6 with TRBJ2-7; 10 bases map to TRBD2. Germline V gene lookup returns CDR1 SGHDT and CDR2 YYEEEE. The CDR3 is made up of 13 amino acids. V shed 4 bases and J 6 bases; nucleotides not matched to a gene: 4. CDR3 sequence reads: CASSRSGGSEQYF. As DNA, the CDR3 is TGTGCCAGCAGCCGTAGCGGGGGGTCCGAGCAGTACTTC.

The chain is built from TRBV30 and TRBJ1-2; maybe TRBD1 (6 bases). The CDR3 extends over 16 amino acids. Germline CDR1 is GTSNPN and CDR2 is SVGIG (reference sequence). V gave up 2 bases and J gave up 2 bases, with 18 bases separating them. CDR3 bases: TGTGCCTGGAGTATGGGGGGGGCCCAGCGAAACTATGGCTACACCTTC. Protein: CAWSMGGAQRNYGYTF. Complete variable domain (other parts from reference TRBV30 and TRBJ1-2): SQTIHQWPATLVQPVGSPLSLECTVEGTSNPNLYWYRQAAGRGLQLLFYSVGIGQISSEVPQNLSASRPQDRQFILSSKKLLLSDSGFYLCAWSMGGAQRNYGYTFGSGTRLTVV.

This clone was seen more than once but under ten times. DNA of the CDR3: TGCAGCGTTGGGGGGGGAGTATCCGAAAAACTGTTTTTT. Its translation is CSVGGGVSEKLFF. V usage is TRBV29-1 and J usage is TRBJ1-4, with a possible D match to TRBD1 (5 bases). This CDR3 contains 13 residues. V shed 4 bases and J shed 8 bases, with 14 bases lying between them. Germline V gene sequence: CDR1 SQVTM, CDR2 ANQGSEA.